Presented here are 2 T cell receptor beta chains from one specimen sequenced in a study of identical twins. TCRdb re-called the 5' RACE reads with MiXCR, one entry per CDR3 protein. Of about 810,000 distinct CDR3 sequences in the sample, 9% to 15% were seen once. These data also formed part of another study, on yellow fever vaccine responses in identical twins.

Material for sequencing was PBMCs. These receptors were obtained from a woman in her late teens or twenties in good health.

The sample holds a few counts of this clonotype. V usage is TRBV5-1 and J usage is TRBJ2-1; 10 nucleotides agree with TRBD2. There are 17 residues in the CDR3. After removal of 3 bases from V and 10 bases from J, the junction contained 16 bases not matched to a gene. CDR1 is SGHRS, CDR2 YFSETQ, per germline. The chain's CDR3 is CASSSRSWTSGGGEQFF. CDR3 nucleotides: TGCGCCAGCAGCTCCCGGTCATGGACTAGCGGAGGGGGGGAGCAGTTCTTC.

V gene TRBV28 combines with J gene TRBJ2-7; 9 nucleotides align to TRBD1. CDR3 size: 15 residues. Germline values: CDR1 MDHEN, CDR2 SYDVKM. V shed 2 bases and J 4 bases; nucleotides not matched to a gene: 6. CDR3 region: CASSLAGQGRYEQYF. The CDR3 DNA reads as TGTGCCAGCAGTTTAGCGGGACAGGGAAGATACGAGCAGTACTTC.